The source of this TCR beta chain is a study of cytomegalovirus exposure and HLA in healthy donors. Study-level background: In an early release, HLA-typed donors contributed 77 million or so unique TCR sequences. Study results and limitations: Per published accounts, TCR beta sequences correctly predicted the HLA-A and HLA-B alleles of most subjects. In a later analysis, V- and J-gene trimming of beta chains associated with a DCLRE1C missense variant, replicated independently.

Trimming left V 0 bases short and J 5 bases short, with 10 bases between. This CDR3 has 14 amino acids. Germline values: CDR1 MGHRA, CDR2 YSYEKL. To note about this clone: The antigen remains unidentified.

Primers included in the PCR were 60 Vbeta and 13 Jbeta primers. Produced via immunoSEQ multiplex PCR; TCRdb's table is partial and in-frame only. In all, the sample yields about 70,000 clones. V and J are TRBV4-1 and TRBJ1-1, with no clear D. Sequences were obtained from PBMCs. This TCR derives from a female donor in good health and CMV-seropositive. CDR3 loop: CASSQDSRVTEAFF. The CDR3, as DNA: TGCGCCAGCAGCCAAGATTCCCGTGTAACTGAAGCTTTCTTT.